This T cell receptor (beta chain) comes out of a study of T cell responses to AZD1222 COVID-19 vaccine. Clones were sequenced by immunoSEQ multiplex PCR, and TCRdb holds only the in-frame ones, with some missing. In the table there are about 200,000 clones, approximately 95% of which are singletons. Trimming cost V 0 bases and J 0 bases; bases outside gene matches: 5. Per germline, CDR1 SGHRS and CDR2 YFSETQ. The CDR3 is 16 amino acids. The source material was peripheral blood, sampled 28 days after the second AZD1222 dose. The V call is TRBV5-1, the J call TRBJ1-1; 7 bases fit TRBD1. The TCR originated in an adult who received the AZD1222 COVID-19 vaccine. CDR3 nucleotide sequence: TGCGCCAGCAGCTTGGAAGGGACAGCTATGAACACTGAAGCTTTCTTT. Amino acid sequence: CASSLEGTAMNTEAFF.